These T cell receptor beta chains were read from a single sample in a study of blood T cell repertoires in COVID-19. The table came from immunoSEQ multiplex PCR; TCRdb's copy has only in-frame clones and leaves some out. Counted here are nearly 350,000 clones, 87% occurring once; the ten biggest clones make up about 6%. The material sequenced was peripheral blood. These receptors originate from a woman aged 45-65 years with COVID-19, enrolled during active disease. CDR3s include the opening cysteine and the closing phenylalanine or tryptophan. The D gene is left open where the match is weak. A row's size may be missing; if present it is once, few, many or a size class.

cdr3_aa cdr3_nt v_call clone_size d_call j_call
CASSKEGGPYEQYF TGTGCCAGTAGTAAGGAGGGAGGGCCCTACGAGCAGTACTTC TRBV19 . TRBD2 TRBJ2-7
CACTTGTGKYEQYF TGCGCCTGCACTACCGGGACAGGAAAGTACGAGCAGTACTTC TRBV5-1 once TRBD1 TRBJ2-7
CASSPLTGGTGELFF TGTGCCAGCAGCCCACTGACAGGGGGCACCGGGGAGCTGTTTTTT TRBV14 . TRBD1 TRBJ2-2
CASNPRVGSYNEQFF TGCGCCAGCAACCCTCGGGTTGGCTCCTACAATGAGCAGTTCTTC TRBV5-1 . . TRBJ2-1
CASSRASSTDTQYF TGTGCCAGCAGCCGAGCTAGCTCAACAGATACGCAGTATTTT TRBV3-1/TRBV3-2 . . TRBJ2-3
CASSLGTSGMNNEQFF TGTGCCAGCAGCTTAGGGACTAGCGGGATGAACAATGAGCAGTTCTTC TRBV11-3 . TRBD2 TRBJ2-1
CASSSLAGGSYEQFF TGTGCCAGCAGCTCTCTAGCGGGAGGCTCTTATGAGCAGTTCTTC TRBV7-3 . TRBD2 TRBJ2-1
CASSLPTDATNEKLFF TGTGCCAGCAGCCTCCCGACTGACGCAACTAATGAAAAACTGTTTTTT TRBV7-9 . . TRBJ1-4
CATSPNDRSRNQPQHF TGTGCCACCAGTCCTAACGACAGGAGCCGCAATCAGCCCCAGCATTTT TRBV24-1 once . TRBJ1-5
CASSQVTTGKGAFF TGTGCCAGCAGCCAAGTCACGACAGGCAAAGGAGCTTTCTTT TRBV14 . . TRBJ1-1